The clone carrying this T cell receptor beta chain was detected many times. The antigen remains unidentified. This sample was included in a study of naive and memory T cell subsets. Findings and limits, study-wide: Over 95% of naive TCR sequences appeared only once, unlike memory subsets. Each distinct alpha or beta sequence counts as one clonotype.

Trimming took 3 bases from V and 4 from J, leaving 12 bases between them. Germline assignment: CDR1 LNHNV and CDR2 YYDKDF (reference sequence). The CDR3 runs 14 residues. Cells stained for CD3, CD4, CD8, CD45RA and CD27 were sorted into four subsets. Effector memory cells were sorted as CD45RA-CD27-, EMRA cells as CD45RA+CD27-. Both TRBC1 and TRBC2 were covered by a beta constant-region primer of two equimolar oligonucleotides. Nested alpha and beta constant-region primers with the SP2 primer drove four PCR rounds on ligated cDNA. TCRdb independently ran MiXCR on the UMI-ligation and nested PCR reads; one entry per CDR3 protein. The profile covers some 9,700 distinct CDR3 sequences, with 5.5% to 7% appearing a single time and around 58% taken by the ten largest.

The chain is built from TRBV15 and TRBJ1-1; D unclear. The specimen was CD4+ TEMRA cells from blood. Subset noted: effector memory re-expressing CD45RA, CD45RA+ CD27-. The sequence was collected from a human donor in good health. The CDR3 DNA follows: TGTGCCACCAGCAGGACAAGGGAGAGCACTGAAGCTTTCTTT. It codes for CATSRTRESTEAFF.